This T cell receptor (beta chain) is drawn from a study of patients and donors after allogeneic stem cell transplantation. The CDR3 has 13 residues. V was cut by 7 bases and J by 7 bases, with 14 bases left in between. This clonotype was seen a few times. TCRdb ran MiXCR on the RT-PCR reads and lists one entry per CDR3 protein. This table has about 150,000 distinct CDR3 sequences, 37% appearing once. The sequence came from a human donor who was either an allogeneic HSCT recipient or a stem cell or donor lymphocyte infusion donor (not recorded which). It is not recorded whose cells these are; they may come from a transplant donor. The chain recombines TRBV12-3 or TRBV12-4 with TRBJ1-5; weak D call: TRBD1 (6 bases). Source material: blood, either unsorted or a sorted T cell fraction (not recorded which). The CDR3 sequence: CASTLRGGQPQHF. CDR3 DNA sequence: TGTGCCAGCACCCTGCGGGGGGGCCAGCCCCAGCATTTT.